The 2 T cell receptor beta chains reported below all come from one sample, sequenced in a study of response to subunit inactivated influenza vaccine. TCRdb re-called the RT-PCR reads with MiXCR, one entry per CDR3 protein. The repertoire holds approximately 570,000 distinct CDR3 sequences, with 7.5% to 8.5% as singletons. The sample was PBMCs from blood, taken about 23 months after vaccination. Source of these receptors: a man between 50 and 69 years old who received an inactivated influenza vaccine.

Worth noting for this clonotype: A much bigger clone sits one base away, suggesting this may be a read error. The rearrangement uses TRBV12-3 or TRBV12-4 and TRBJ2-2; a possible D gene is TRBD1 (6 bases). The CDR3 runs 13 residues. V lost 6 bases and J 3 bases, leaving 8 bases between the germline ends. The CDR3 is CASSPGDTGELFF. CDR3 DNA: TGTGCCAGCAGCCCAGGGGACACCGGGGAGCTGTTTTTT.

The sample holds many counts of this clonotype. The chain recombines TRBV5-1 with TRBJ1-2; a possible D gene is TRBD1 (5 bases). V lost 4 bases and J lost 1, with 11 bases in between. CDR3 length: 14 residues. Looked up from germline, CDR1 is SGHRS and CDR2 is YFSETQ. This chain's CDR3 is CASSPAGGNYGYTF. Here the CDR3 DNA reads TGCGCCAGCAGCCCGGCCGGGGGTAACTATGGCTACACCTTC. The whole variable domain, filled in from reference TRBV5-1 and TRBJ1-2, reads KAGVTQTPRYLIKTRGQQVTLSCSPISGHRSVSWYQQTPGQGLQFLFEYFSETQRNKGNFPGRFSGRQFSNSRSEMNVSTLELGDSALYLCASSPAGGNYGYTFGSGTRLTVV.